This passage covers 32 T cell receptor beta chains from one sample sequenced in a study of T cell responses to AZD1222 COVID-19 vaccine (dated by TCRdb to the early 2020s). The time point label here, explained by the study, means: baseline before first vaccination. The library was obtained by the immunoSEQ multiplex PCR assay. What TCRdb holds here is the immuneACCESS table cut down to in-frame rearrangements. Part of the clones is not present; checked against another copy, under half of the missing clones reflect an unresolved V gene, and the others are unexplained. For this sample the table gives 110,000 to 150,000 clones, of which over 90% were detected only once. Under 6.5% of the sample comes from the top ten. The source was peripheral blood, collected on day 0 of AZD1222 vaccination. All receptors come from an adult in good health.

V gene TRBV7-9 combines with J gene TRBJ1-4; a possible D gene is TRBD1 (5 bases). The CDR3 contains 16 residues. Germline values: CDR1 SEHNR, CDR2 FQNEAQ (reference sequence). The V end lost 5 bases, the J end lost 3 bases, and 16 bases lay between the germline ends. The CDR3 spells CASSQLTAGANEKLFF. The DNA for the CDR3 is TGTGCCAGCAGCCAACTAACGGCGGGGGCTAATGAAAAACTGTTTTTT.

This sequence joins TRBV18 and TRBJ1-5; 10 nucleotides agree with TRBD1. The V gene end was trimmed by 6 bases and the J gene end by 0 bases; junction bases not matched to a gene: 14. There are 19 residues in the CDR3. CDR1 and CDR2 from the germline V gene are KGHSH and LQKENI. This chain's CDR3 is CASSGDRGQWVNSNQPQHF. CDR3 nucleotide sequence: TGTGCCAGCTCGGGAGACAGGGGGCAATGGGTCAATAGCAATCAGCCCCAGCATTTT.

The rearrangement joins TRBV6-1 to TRBJ1-5; D is unclear. The CDR3 has 13 amino acids. Germline V CDR1 and CDR2: MNHNS, SASEGT. Trimming took 2 bases from V and 13 from J, leaving 15 bases between them. Here the CDR3 DNA reads TGTGCCAGCAGTGAACCTGGTGCAGGTAAACAGCATTTT. Translation: CASSEPGAGKQHF.

The chain employs TRBV5-1 and TRBJ1-5; weak D call: TRBD1 (6 bases). V was trimmed by 0 bases and J by 5 bases, leaving 12 bases between them. This CDR3 is 15 amino acids long. CDR1 SGHRS and CDR2 YFSETQ come from the germline V gene. The CDR3 reads CASSLGAGADQPQHF. The CDR3 DNA reads TGCGCCAGCAGCTTGGGGGCAGGGGCCGATCAGCCCCAGCATTTT.

This clone was found once. The chain is built from TRBV28 and TRBJ2-2; D may be TRBD1 (6 bases). This CDR3 has 18 amino acids. The V gene lost 3 bases and the J gene lost 1 base, with 18 bases spanning the gap. Germline V CDR1 and CDR2: MDHEN, SYDVKM. The CDR3 sequence: CASSFPQPGHRNTGELFF. As DNA, the CDR3 is TGTGCCAGCAGTTTCCCACAGCCGGGACACAGGAACACCGGGGAGCTGTTTTTT.

V and J are TRBV28 and TRBJ1-5; D uncertain. Germline V gives CDR1 MDHEN, CDR2 SYDVKM. V was pared by 6 bases and J by 0 bases, with 12 bases between. The CDR3 covers 15 residues. CDR3 in amino acids: CASSTPRYSNQPQHF. As DNA, the CDR3 is TGTGCCAGCAGCACGCCTCGATATAGCAATCAGCCCCAGCATTTT.

This clone was picked up a small number of times. The chain employs TRBV10-1 and TRBJ1-1; no reliable D call. The CDR3 totals 12 residues. V was pared by 3 bases and J by 5 bases, with 7 bases between. CDR1 is WNHNN, CDR2 SYGVQD, per germline (reference sequence). Written as DNA, the CDR3 is TGCGCCAGCAGTGATTTAGGGACTGAAGCTTTCTTT. Protein sequence: CASSDLGTEAFF.

The chain uses TRBV5-6 and TRBJ2-7; D may correspond to TRBD1 or TRBD2 (5 bases each). This CDR3 has 14 residues. Per germline, CDR1 SGHDT and CDR2 YYEEEE. The V gene lost 2 bases and the J gene lost 2 bases, with 11 bases spanning the gap. The CDR3 spells CASSLYGTTYEQYF. CDR3 sequence (DNA): TGTGCCAGCAGCTTATACGGGACCACCTACGAGCAGTACTTC.

The chain couples TRBV30 to TRBJ1-4; D is perhaps TRBD1 (5 bases). Trimming stripped 2 bases from V and 7 bases from J, with 8 bases between. The CDR3 runs to 12 residues. CDR1 is GTSNPN, CDR2 SVGIG, per germline (reference sequence). CDR3 DNA sequence: TGTGCCTGGAGTCCAGGGCTTGAAAAACTGTTTTTT. It translates to CAWSPGLEKLFF.

V and J are TRBV6-5 and TRBJ1-5; D gene uncertain. CDR3 size: 15 residues. Trimming removed 0 bases at V and 2 bases at J, with 8 bases between. Germline CDR1 reads MNHEY; CDR2 reads SVGAGI. The DNA for the CDR3 is TGTGCCAGCAGTTACTCGCATGGGGGCAATCAGCCCCAGCATTTT. It encodes CASSYSHGGNQPQHF.

This clone was seen more than once but under ten times. The chain combines TRBV5-1 with TRBJ1-1; tentatively, D is TRBD1 (6 bases). The V gene's germline CDR1 is SGHRS and CDR2 YFSETQ. The germline V and J ends were trimmed by 9 bases and 6 bases, with 21 bases remaining between them. This CDR3 spans 14 amino acids. For the CDR3, the DNA is TGCGCCACCCAAGCAATAGGGGGAGGCTCTGAAGCTTTCTTT. It specifies CATQAIGGGSEAFF.

V and J are TRBV29-1 and TRBJ1-1; D gene ambiguous. Trimming took 2 bases from V and 6 from J, leaving 4 bases between them. The CDR3 runs 10 residues. Germline CDR1 is SQVTM and CDR2 is ANQGSEA. The DNA of the CDR3 is TGCAGCGTTGAACGGGCTGAAGCTTTCTTT. Translation: CSVERAEAFF.

V gene TRBV19 combines with J gene TRBJ1-5, with 12 bases that match TRBD1. V shed 2 bases, J shed 3 bases, and the junction held 11 bases outside the gene matches. The CDR3 covers 19 residues. Looked up from germline, CDR1 is LNHDA and CDR2 is SQIVND (reference sequence). CDR3 protein: CASSILGQGAFIINQPQHF. Here the CDR3 DNA reads TGTGCCAGTAGTATATTGGGACAGGGGGCCTTCATCATCAATCAGCCCCAGCATTTT.

The chain uses TRBV11-2 and TRBJ1-2; 8 nucleotides match TRBD1. Germline loops: CDR1 SGHAT, CDR2 FQNNGV. This CDR3 is 16 amino acids long. Germline trimming cut 5 bases from V and 3 bases from J; bases unmatched to any gene: 11. The CDR3 region has the DNA TGTGCCAGCAGCAGAACGGGACAGGAGACGGACTATGGCTACACCTTC. Protein sequence: CASSRTGQETDYGYTF.

The chain combines TRBV30 with TRBJ2-3; D gene uncertain. V lost 1 base and J 7 bases, leaving 9 bases between the germline ends. The CDR3 is 12 amino acids. The V gene's germline CDR1 is GTSNPN and CDR2 SVGIG (reference sequence). The CDR3 spells CAWSEIPNTQYF. The CDR3 DNA reads as TGTGCCTGGAGTGAGATCCCCAATACGCAGTATTTT. Filled out from reference TRBV30 and TRBJ2-3, the complete variable domain reads SQTIHQWPATLVQPVGSPLSLECTVEGTSNPNLYWYRQAAGRGLQLLFYSVGIGQISSEVPQNLSASRPQDRQFILSSKKLLLSDSGFYLCAWSEIPNTQYFGPGTRLTVL.

V usage is TRBV2 and J usage is TRBJ1-6; D gene unclear. V lost 9 bases and J 0 bases, leaving 12 bases between the germline ends. This CDR3 is 15 amino acids long. Germline V gene sequence: CDR1 SNHLY, CDR2 FYNNEI. As DNA, the CDR3 is TGTGCCAGTGTTGACTTGAGCTCCTATAATTCACCCCTCCACTTT. It translates to CASVDLSSYNSPLHF.

The V call is TRBV30, the J call TRBJ2-6, with no clear D. With 3 bases removed from V and 2 bases from J, the gap between germline ends came to 8 bases. The germline V gene has CDR1 GTSNPN and CDR2 SVGIG (reference sequence). The CDR3 totals 14 residues. The CDR3 coding sequence is TGTGCCTGGAGCGTGCCGACTGGGGCCAACGTCCTGACTTTC. Protein product: CAWSVPTGANVLTF.

The gene calls are TRBV10-3 and TRBJ1-1, with 8 bases fitting TRBD1. Trimming cost V 4 bases and J 1 base; bases outside gene matches: 2. In germline, CDR1 is ENHRY, CDR2 SYGVKD. CDR3 length: 14 amino acids. CDR3 sequence: CAISVGTGNTEAFF. For the CDR3, the DNA is TGTGCCATCAGTGTCGGGACAGGGAACACTGAAGCTTTCTTT.

The V gene is TRBV7-8, the J gene TRBJ2-5; 7 nucleotides agree with TRBD2. Trimming took 1 base from V and 1 from J; bases not matched to a gene: 3. CDR3 size: 15 residues. Germline CDR1 is SGHVS and CDR2 is FQNEAQ. The CDR3 nucleotides read TGTGCCAGCAGCTTAGGGGCTAGCGGCCAAGAGACCCAGTACTTC. Its translation: CASSLGASGQETQYF. Together with reference TRBV7-8 and TRBJ2-5, the CDR3 gives the full variable domain: GAGVSQSPRYKVAKRGQDVALRCDPISGHVSLFWYQQALGQGPEFLTYFQNEAQLDKSGLPSDRFFAERPEGSVSTLKIQRTQQEDSAVYLCASSLGASGQETQYFGPGTRLLVL.

The J gene is TRBJ2-3, the V gene TRBV10-3; D call uncertain. The CDR3 totals 13 residues. Germline-derived CDR1 and CDR2 are ENHRY and SYGVKD. V was trimmed by 10 bases and J by 5 bases, leaving 16 bases between them. The CDR3 reads CATLVGPGDTQYF. The CDR3 DNA reads as TGTGCCACCCTCGTAGGCCCGGGAGATACGCAGTATTTT.

This chain connects TRBV27 to TRBJ2-4; 7 positions agree with TRBD1. The trim removed 6 bases at V and 0 bases at J, leaving 8 bases unmatched. Germline loops: CDR1 MNHEY, CDR2 SMNVEV (reference sequence). CDR3 size: 16 residues. CDR3 sequence: CASRSGYRGAKNIQYF. The CDR3 region has the DNA TGTGCCAGCAGAAGTGGGTACAGGGGAGCCAAAAACATTCAGTACTTC.

The chain has TRBV15 and TRBJ2-7; D perhaps matches TRBD2 (6 bases). CDR3 length: 15 residues. From germline, CDR1 is LNHNV and CDR2 YYDKDF (reference sequence). The V gene lost 5 bases and the J gene lost 3 bases, with 17 bases spanning the gap. The CDR3: CATSPSPGDGYEQYF. CDR3 coding DNA: TGTGCCACCAGCCCAAGCCCGGGGGACGGCTACGAGCAGTACTTC.

The chain combines TRBV28 with TRBJ2-3, with 8 nucleotides matching TRBD2. Losses at the gene ends were 2 bases for V and 3 bases for J; bases not matched to a gene: 13. The CDR3 totals 18 residues. Germline CDR1 is MDHEN and CDR2 is SYDVKM. The CDR3 region is CASSLVGWSGSRTDTQYF. CDR3 in DNA: TGTGCCAGCAGTTTAGTCGGTTGGAGCGGGAGTAGGACAGATACGCAGTATTTT.

V is TRBV6-5 and J is TRBJ2-5, with TRBD1 matching 9 bases. Germline loops: CDR1 MNHEY, CDR2 SVGAGI. The CDR3 has 13 amino acids. The junction had 6 bases not matched to a gene; V was cut back by 6 bases and J by 7 bases. CDR3 coding DNA: TGTGCCAGCAGGTCCCGGGACAGGGCGACCCAGTACTTC. Translating gives CASRSRDRATQYF.

The V and J genes are TRBV28 and TRBJ2-7; a possible D gene is TRBD2 (7 bases). Germline loops: CDR1 MDHEN, CDR2 SYDVKM. The CDR3 spans 14 residues. V dropped 8 bases and J dropped 5 bases, with 19 bases sitting between them. The CDR3 loop reads CASGEWAGANEQYF. The CDR3 nucleotides are TGTGCCAGCGGGGAATGGGCGGGGGCCAACGAGCAGTACTTC.

The chain joins TRBV5-4 to TRBJ1-2; 8 bases match TRBD1. This CDR3 region has 19 residues. CDR1 and CDR2 from the germline V gene are SGHNT and YYREEE (reference sequence). V lost 0 bases to trimming and J lost 7 bases; unmatched junction nucleotides: 20. This CDR3 is CASSLEGVGRGRSTGGYTF. CDR3 in DNA: TGTGCCAGCAGCTTGGAAGGCGTCGGCAGGGGGCGCTCAACTGGTGGCTACACCTTC.

This chain connects TRBV19 to TRBJ2-1, with D perhaps matching TRBD1 (6 bases). From germline, CDR1 is LNHDA and CDR2 SQIVND (reference sequence). Trimming left V 3 bases short and J 6 bases short, with 15 bases between. The CDR3 covers 15 residues. CDR3 loop: CASSIGRGISNEQFF. CDR3 bases: TGTGCCAGTAGTATCGGCAGGGGTATCTCCAATGAGCAGTTCTTC.

The chain employs TRBV6-1 and TRBJ1-1; D not certain. This CDR3 region has 15 residues. The germline V gene encodes CDR1 MNHNS and CDR2 SASEGT. Trimming left V 3 bases short and J 4 bases short, with 15 bases between. The CDR3 DNA is TGTGCCAGCAGTGACCACCAAAGGGTCCCCACTGAAGCTTTCTTT. Translation: CASSDHQRVPTEAFF.

This clone was detected only once. V gene TRBV29-1 combines with J gene TRBJ2-1; D gene unclear. The CDR3 is made up of 13 amino acids. Germline V gene data show CDR1 as SQVTM and CDR2 as ANQGSEA. V was pared by 2 bases and J by 3 bases, with 8 bases between. The CDR3 sequence: CSVELWDYNEQFF. Written as DNA, the CDR3 is TGCAGCGTTGAACTGTGGGACTACAATGAGCAGTTCTTC.

CDR3 loop: CASSYSGDGEQFF. CDR3 sequence (DNA): TGTGCCAGCAGTTACTCAGGGGATGGGGAGCAGTTCTTC. This chain joins TRBV6-5 and TRBJ2-1; weak D call: TRBD1 (5 bases). The CDR3 has 13 amino acids. Trimming took off 0 bases at V and 10 bases at J, with 10 bases between the two ends. CDR1 is MNHEY and CDR2 is SVGAGI in the germline V gene.

The chain uses TRBV19 and TRBJ2-7; 8 bases are shared with TRBD1. J gave up 4 bases and V 5 bases, and 4 bases lay outside the gene matches. The CDR3 has 13 residues. The germline CDR1 and CDR2 sequences are LNHDA and SQIVND (reference sequence). The CDR3 region has the DNA TGTGCCAGTAGTCAGGACAGGGAGTACGAGCAGTACTTC. Translated: CASSQDREYEQYF.

V gene TRBV19 combines with J gene TRBJ2-6; D ambiguous. CDR3 length: 14 amino acids. The ends were cut back, 3 bases at V and 5 bases at J, with 8 bases in the middle. The V gene's germline CDR1 is LNHDA and CDR2 SQIVND (reference sequence). In nucleotides, the CDR3 is TGTGCCAGTAGTATGAGCGACTGGGCCAACGTCCTGACTTTC. Its translation: CASSMSDWANVLTF. The full variable domain, rest sourced from reference TRBV19 and TRBJ2-6, is DGGITQSPKYLFRKEGQNVTLSCEQNLNHDAMYWYRQDPGQGLRLIYYSQIVNDFQKGDIAEGYSVSREKKESFPLTVTSAQKNPTAFYLCASSMSDWANVLTFGAGSRLTVL.